This T cell receptor (beta chain) was found in a study of blood T cell repertoires in COVID-19. Study-wide context: Donors in the United States, Italy and Spain gave samples during acute or convalescent COVID-19. Sources were T cells, B-cell-depleted T cells, or PBMCs; the material itself was cDNA or gDNA.

Germline values: CDR1 LNHDA, CDR2 SQIVND (reference sequence). This CDR3 is built from 15 residues. Trimming at V came to 5 bases and at J to 2 bases, leaving 8 bases not matched to a gene. Per the study methods: How many nucleated cells were present was estimated from reference gene primer amplification. The assay was immunoSEQ multiplex PCR, and TCRdb's table has in-frame clones only and misses some. V and J calls plus clone size are reproduced from that table; the DNA served to infer D and trimming. This sample carries around 300,000 clones, around 86% of them seen once, and the ten largest clones take 1%.

V and J are TRBV19 and TRBJ2-7, with 8 positions matching TRBD1. This receptor was identified in a man in his forties or fifties with active or convalescent COVID-19. The sequencing sample was made of peripheral blood. The DNA of the CDR3 is TGTGCCAGTAGTGGAAGGACAGGGCCCGCCTACGAGCAGTACTTC. It codes for CASSGRTGPAYEQYF.